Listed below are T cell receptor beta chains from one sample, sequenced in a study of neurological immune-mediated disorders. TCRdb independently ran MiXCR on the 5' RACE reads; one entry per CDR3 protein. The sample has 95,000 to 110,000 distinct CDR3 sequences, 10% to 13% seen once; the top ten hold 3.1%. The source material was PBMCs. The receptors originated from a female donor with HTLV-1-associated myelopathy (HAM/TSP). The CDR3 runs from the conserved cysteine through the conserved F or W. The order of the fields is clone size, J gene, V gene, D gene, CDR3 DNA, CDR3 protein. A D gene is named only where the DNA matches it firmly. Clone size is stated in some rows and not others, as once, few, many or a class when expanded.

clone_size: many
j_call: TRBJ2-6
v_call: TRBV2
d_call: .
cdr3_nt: TGTGCCAGCAGGGAACAGGGTTTACGCGCCAACGTCCTGACTTTC
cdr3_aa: CASREQGLRANVLTF

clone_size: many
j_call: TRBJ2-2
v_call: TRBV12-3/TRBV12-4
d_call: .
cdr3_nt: TGTGCCAGCAGTTCCGCGGGACGGGACGACACCGGGGAGCTGTTTTTT
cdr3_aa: CASSSAGRDDTGELFF

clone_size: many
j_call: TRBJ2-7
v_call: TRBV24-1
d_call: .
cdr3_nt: TGTGCCACCAGTGATTATTTATCCTACGAGCAGTACTTC
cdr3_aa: CATSDYLSYEQYF

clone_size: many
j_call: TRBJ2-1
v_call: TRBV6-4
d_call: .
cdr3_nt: TGTGCCAGCAGCCCCGACAGAAACAATGAGCAGTTCTTC
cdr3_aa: CASSPDRNNEQFF

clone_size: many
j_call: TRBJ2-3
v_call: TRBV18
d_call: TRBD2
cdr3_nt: TGTGCCAGCTCACCACCAGGGCTAGCGGGGGGCACAGATACGCAGTATTTT
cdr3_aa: CASSPPGLAGGTDTQYF

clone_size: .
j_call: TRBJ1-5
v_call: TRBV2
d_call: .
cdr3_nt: TGTGTCAGCTTGGTACAGGGCAATCAGCCCCAGCATTTT
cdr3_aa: CVSLVQGNQPQHF

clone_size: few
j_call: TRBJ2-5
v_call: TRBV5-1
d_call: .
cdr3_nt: TGCGCCAGCAGCTTGGTTTCGGGCCACCTTTACCAAGAGACCCAGTACTTC
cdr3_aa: CASSLVSGHLYQETQYF

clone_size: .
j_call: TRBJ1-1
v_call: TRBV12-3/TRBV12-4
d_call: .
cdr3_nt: TGTGCCAGCAGTTTGAGACAGTTGAACACTGAAGCTTTCTTT
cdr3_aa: CASSLRQLNTEAFF

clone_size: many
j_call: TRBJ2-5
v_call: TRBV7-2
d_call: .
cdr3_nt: TGTGCCAGCAGCTTAGCGAACCAGCAGACCCAGTACTTC
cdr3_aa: CASSLANQQTQYF

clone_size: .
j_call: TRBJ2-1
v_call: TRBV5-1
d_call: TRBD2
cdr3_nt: TGCGCCAGCAGCTTGGTGCCGACTAGCGGCTACAATGAGCAGTTCTTC
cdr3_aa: CASSLVPTSGYNEQFF

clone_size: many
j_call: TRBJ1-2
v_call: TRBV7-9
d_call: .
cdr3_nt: TGTGCCAGCAGCACGACAGTTAACTATGGCTACACCTTC
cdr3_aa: CASSTTVNYGYTF

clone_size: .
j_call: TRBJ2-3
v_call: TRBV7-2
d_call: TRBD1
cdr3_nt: TGTGCCAGCAGCTCGAGGACAGGGAGAATAGATACGCAGTATTTT
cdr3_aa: CASSSRTGRIDTQYF

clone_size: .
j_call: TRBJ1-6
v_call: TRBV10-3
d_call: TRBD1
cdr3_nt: TGTGCCACCCGGGGGGACAGGGACTCACCCCTCCACTTT
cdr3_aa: CATRGDRDSPLHF

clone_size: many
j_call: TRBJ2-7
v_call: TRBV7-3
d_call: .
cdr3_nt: TGTGCCAGCAGCTCCCCCCGCGAGCAGTACTTC
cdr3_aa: CASSSPREQYF

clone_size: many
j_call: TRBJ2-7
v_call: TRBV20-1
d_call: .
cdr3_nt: TGCAGTGCTAGTCCCCAATTAAGAGGTGGGCAGGTTATCTACGAGCAGTACTTC
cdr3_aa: CSASPQLRGGQVIYEQYF

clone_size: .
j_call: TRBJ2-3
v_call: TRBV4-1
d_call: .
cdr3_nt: TGCGCCAGCAGCCAAGAAGGAACCGGGCCAGATACGCAGTATTTT
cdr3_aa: CASSQEGTGPDTQYF

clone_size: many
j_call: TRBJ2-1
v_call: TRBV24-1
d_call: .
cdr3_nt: TGTGCCACCAGTGATTTGCACAGGCAGAATGAGCAGTTCTTC
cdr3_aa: CATSDLHRQNEQFF

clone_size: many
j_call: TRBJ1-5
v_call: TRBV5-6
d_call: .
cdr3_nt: TGTGCCAGCAGCTTGTGGGGGGGTGAGCCCCAGCATTTT
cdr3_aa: CASSLWGGEPQHF

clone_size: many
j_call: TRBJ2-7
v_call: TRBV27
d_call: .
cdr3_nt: TGTGCCAGCAGTTTTCAGGGGGAGGGCGGACGGCTAACCTACGAGCAGTACTTC
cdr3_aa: CASSFQGEGGRLTYEQYF

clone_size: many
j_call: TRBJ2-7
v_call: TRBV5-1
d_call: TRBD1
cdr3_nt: TGCGCCAGCAGCGGACAGGGGGTTACCTACGAGCAGTACTTC
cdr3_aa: CASSGQGVTYEQYF

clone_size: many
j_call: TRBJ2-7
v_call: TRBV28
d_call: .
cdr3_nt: TGTGCCAGCAGTCAGACCATCGGGCAGTACTTC
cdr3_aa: CASSQTIGQYF

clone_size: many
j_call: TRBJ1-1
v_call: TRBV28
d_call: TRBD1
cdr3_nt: TGTGCCAGCAATACCTTGGGACAGGGTGACACTGAAACTTTCTTT
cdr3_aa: CASNTLGQGDTETFF